This record looks at one T cell receptor beta chain sequence and its context. The antigen is unknown. Trimming cost V 5 bases and J 8 bases; bases outside gene matches: 5. CDR1 and CDR2 (germline): LGHDT, YNNKEL (reference sequence). There are 13 residues in the CDR3. These data belong to a study of vaccination effects on CD4 cells after COVID-19. The wider study: Every participant took two doses of the BNT162b2 or mRNA-1273 vaccine. Study-wide results and limits: Early post-infection timepoints were absent, and convalescent patients were few. Infection-derived and vaccine-derived clones contracted markedly late after vaccination.

Clones were read by immunoSEQ multiplex PCR, and TCRdb kept only the in-frame ones, dropping some. Of under 55,000 clones in the sample, roughly four fifths were seen once. Before sequencing took place, the ViraFEST assay used viral peptide pools to expand antigen-specific CD4+ T cells. It was after 10 days of culture that CD4+ T cells were isolated. This individual contracted SARS-CoV-2 between March and December 2020, as verified by PCR. The rearrangement joins TRBV3-1 (or the pseudogene TRBV3-2) to TRBJ2-3; 9 positions agree with TRBD2. The origin of this receptor is a human donor who had a prior SARS-CoV-2 infection. The sample was CD4+ T cells from PBMCs cultured with a peptide pool, taken before COVID-19 vaccination. The CDR3 nucleotides are TGTGCCAGCAGCTCCCGAGCGGGAGGTACGCAGTATTTT. Translated: CASSSRAGGTQYF.